These T cell receptor beta chains were read from a single sample in a study of cytomegalovirus exposure and HLA in healthy donors. Using immunoSEQ multiplex PCR, the repertoire was profiled, and TCRdb retains in-frame clones only, with some absent. The sample has about 200,000 clones; over 9.5% are singletons. Sequences were obtained from PBMCs. These TCRs come from a man aged 50-60 years in good health and CMV-seropositive. Each CDR3 is given without its conserved first and last residue. The order of the fields is J gene, D gene, V gene, CDR3 protein. The D gene is left open where the match is weak.

J: TRBJ2-3; D: NA; V: TRBV6-4; CDR3: ASSESASTDTQY
J: TRBJ1-3; D: NA; V: TRBV7-6; CDR3: ASSRKGDLSSGNTIY
J: TRBJ1-3; D: NA; V: TRBV5-4; CDR3: ASSTSGGGRNTIY
J: TRBJ1-5; D: NA; V: TRBV4-3; CDR3: ASSQKGVLRDNCNQPQH
J: TRBJ1-2; D: TRBD1; V: TRBV19; CDR3: ASGGTGYGYT
J: TRBJ2-2; D: TRBD1; V: TRBV28; CDR3: ASNDRGETGELF
J: TRBJ1-1; D: NA; V: TRBV11-3; CDR3: ASKTGLNTEAF
J: TRBJ2-4; D: TRBD1; V: TRBV6-5; CDR3: ASSSGQNLAKNIQY
J: TRBJ1-5; D: TRBD1; V: TRBV6-1; CDR3: ASKDRDFQPQH
J: TRBJ2-4; D: NA; V: TRBV5-1; CDR3: ASREGVIQY
J: TRBJ2-2; D: TRBD1; V: TRBV2; CDR3: ASNLRTGLTGELF
J: TRBJ2-1; D: NA; V: TRBV7-8; CDR3: ASSLLPYEQF
J: TRBJ2-3; D: TRBD2; V: TRBV2; CDR3: ATKRGDYTDTQY
J: TRBJ2-5; D: NA; V: TRBV19; CDR3: ASKMTKQETQY
J: TRBJ1-3; D: NA; V: TRBV4-3; CDR3: ASSQGQVSGNTIY
J: TRBJ1-1; D: NA; V: TRBV7-2; CDR3: ASSLAFGHHQGAEAF
J: TRBJ2-5; D: NA; V: TRBV28; CDR3: ASSLFAGKETQY
J: TRBJ1-1; D: NA; V: TRBV21-1; CDR3: ASSDGGEAF
J: TRBJ1-5; D: TRBD1; V: TRBV7-8; CDR3: ASAPLDRAHQPQH
J: TRBJ1-1; D: NA; V: TRBV21-1; CDR3: ASNLGTGDTEAF
J: TRBJ2-3; D: TRBD2; V: TRBV7-2; CDR3: ASSRGTSGSTDTQY
J: TRBJ1-2; D: TRBD1; V: TRBV27; CDR3: ASSSQGLDYGYT
J: TRBJ2-1; D: NA; V: TRBV7-2; CDR3: ASSRQGLPTLNEQF
J: TRBJ1-6; D: NA; V: TRBV25-1; CDR3: ASGDFNSPLH
J: TRBJ1-1; D: NA; V: TRBV10-3; CDR3: AISESLEKKAF
J: TRBJ2-3; D: NA; V: TRBV6-4; CDR3: ASKDSPSTDTQY
J: TRBJ1-2; D: NA; V: TRBV6-4; CDR3: ASSDVAGSSGYT
J: TRBJ2-3; D: NA; V: TRBV21-1; CDR3: ASSKVGDRGTDTQY
J: TRBJ2-5; D: TRBD2; V: TRBV9; CDR3: ASSVAVLAGPQETQY
J: TRBJ2-1; D: TRBD2; V: TRBV6-5; CDR3: ASSYTSGASYNEQF
J: TRBJ1-5; D: NA; V: TRBV19; CDR3: ASSKAQGLSYSNQPQH
J: TRBJ1-5; D: NA; V: TRBV7-2; CDR3: ASSRTGEPQH
J: TRBJ2-2; D: NA; V: TRBV5-6; CDR3: ASSPFFGLANTGELF
J: TRBJ2-3; D: NA; V: TRBV13; CDR3: ASSSRGISSTDTQY
J: TRBJ2-1; D: NA; V: TRBV7-6; CDR3: ASSKPGGPYNEQF
J: TRBJ1-1; D: TRBD1; V: TRBV5-1; CDR3: ASSLEGQGFTEAF
J: TRBJ2-5; D: TRBD2; V: TRBV4-2; CDR3: ASSRGLAEETQY